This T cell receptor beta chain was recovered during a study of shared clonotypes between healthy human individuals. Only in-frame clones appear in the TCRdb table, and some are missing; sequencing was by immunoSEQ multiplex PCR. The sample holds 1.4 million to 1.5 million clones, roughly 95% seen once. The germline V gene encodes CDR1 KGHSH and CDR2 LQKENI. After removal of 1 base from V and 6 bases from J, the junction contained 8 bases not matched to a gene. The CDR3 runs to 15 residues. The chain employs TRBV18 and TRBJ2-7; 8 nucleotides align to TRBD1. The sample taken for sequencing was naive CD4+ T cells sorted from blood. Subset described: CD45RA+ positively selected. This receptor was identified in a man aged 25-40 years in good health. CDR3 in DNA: TGTGCCAGCTCACCACTTGACAGGGGTACGGGCGAGCAGTACTTC. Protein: CASSPLDRGTGEQYF.